Following are 32 T cell receptor beta chains from one sample sequenced in a study of T cell repertoires in cytomegalovirus infection. Each CDR3 protein is one row after TCRdb ran MiXCR on the reads. The sample has about 700,000 distinct CDR3 sequences; around 30% are singletons. These receptors have no identified antigens. The sequencing here drew on cultured PBMCs, taken from culture after CMV antigen stimulation. The receptors were sampled from a human donor in good health (CMV status not recorded). Some clones in this sample may be carry-over from other donors' samples.

The chain links TRBV5-3 to TRBJ2-7, with a possible D match to TRBD1 (7 bases). TRBV5-3 has ORF status, its function being uncertain. Between the trimmed V and J ends, which lost 8 bases and 3 bases, there was a span of 18 bases. CDR3 length: 14 amino acids. The CDR3 nucleotides read TGTGCCAGCAGCGCCCGACAGGGAGGCTACGAGCAGTACTTC. This translates into CASSARQGGYEQYF.

The V and J genes are TRBV2 and TRBJ1-4, with a weak D call TRBD1 (6 bases). Germline values: CDR1 SNHLY, CDR2 FYNNEI. Trimming removed 10 bases from V and 0 bases from J, with 12 bases in between. The CDR3 is 14 amino acids. CDR3 in DNA: TGTGCCACCCGAACAGGGTCAACTAATGAAAAACTGTTTTTT. Translated, it gives CATRTGSTNEKLFF. The full variable domain, rest sourced from reference TRBV2 and TRBJ1-4, is EPEVTQTPSHQVTQMGQEVILRCVPISNHLYFYWYRQILGQKVEFLVSFYNNEISEKSEIFDDQFSVERPDGSNFTLKIRSTKLEDSAMYFCATRTGSTNEKLFFGSGTQLSVL.

As DNA, the CDR3 is TGTGCCATCAGTGCAAAAAAGAACGAGAACTATGGCTACACCTTC. Its translation: CAISAKKNENYGYTF. The J gene is TRBJ1-2, the V gene TRBV10-3; D gene uncertain. V lost 4 bases and J 2 bases, leaving 14 bases between the germline ends. Germline V gives CDR1 ENHRY, CDR2 SYGVKD. CDR3 length: 15 amino acids.

This chain's CDR3 is CASSVPLRARNQPQHF. The CDR3 DNA reads as TGTGCCAGCAGTGTACCGCTCCGGGCCCGCAATCAGCCCCAGCATTTT. The chain is built from TRBV6-6 and TRBJ1-5, with D unresolved. The CDR3 runs to 16 residues. Germline values: CDR1 MNHNY, CDR2 SVGAGI (reference sequence). Trimming removed 5 bases at V and 2 bases at J, with 16 bases between.

This clonotype was picked up one time. In DNA, the CDR3 is TGTGCCAGCAGTTACCTATCGAAGCGGCTAGCGGGAGTCGGGGAGCTGTTTTTT. Protein sequence: CASSYLSKRLAGVGELFF. The genes are TRBV6-5 and TRBJ2-2, with TRBD2 matching 10 bases. In germline, CDR1 is MNHEY, CDR2 SVGAGI. The CDR3 extends over 18 amino acids. Unmatched junction bases numbered 13, after V lost 2 bases and J lost 7 bases.

V and J are TRBV6-1 and TRBJ2-7; TRBD2 agrees at 9 bases. J lost 9 bases, V lost 11 bases, and 17 bases had no gene match. From germline, CDR1 is MNHNS and CDR2 SASEGT. This CDR3 region has 14 residues. For the CDR3, the DNA is TGTGCCGGAGCCTCCGGGACTAGCCTTGCCCCGCAGTACTTC. It codes for CAGASGTSLAPQYF.

This clonotype occurred a few times. J is TRBJ1-5 and V is TRBV18, with D possibly TRBD1 on 6 matching bases. The CDR3 loop spans 16 amino acids. V shed 0 bases and J shed 2 bases, with 11 bases lying between them. From germline, CDR1 is KGHSH and CDR2 LQKENI. The CDR3 region has the DNA TGTGCCAGCTCACCACCGGACAGCTCTGGCAATCAGCCCCAGCATTTT. Translating it yields CASSPPDSSGNQPQHF.

This clonotype was counted ten times or more. J is TRBJ2-5 and V is TRBV7-9; maybe TRBD2 (7 bases). Trimming removed 5 bases from V and 2 bases from J, with 15 bases in between. Per germline, CDR1 SEHNR and CDR2 FQNEAQ (reference sequence). CDR3 length: 15 residues. In nucleotides, the CDR3 is TGTGCCAGCAGCCCCGAGGGGGGGTCACAAGAGACCCAGTACTTC. It yields the protein CASSPEGGSQETQYF.

The sample holds a few counts of this clonotype. The chain recombines TRBV27 with TRBJ1-2, with TRBD1 identical over 10 bases. In germline, CDR1 is MNHEY, CDR2 SMNVEV (reference sequence). This CDR3 region has 16 residues. The J segment lost 11 bases and the V segment lost 5 bases, leaving 17 bases of the junction unmatched. The CDR3 region is CASSPSPMGTGEGYTF. In DNA form, the CDR3 reads TGTGCCAGCAGTCCCTCCCCCATGGGGACAGGGGAGGGGTACACCTTC.

This clonotype showed up just a few times. The rearrangement links TRBV7-2 to TRBJ1-6; 7 positions match TRBD1. Germline assignment: CDR1 SGHTA and CDR2 FQGNSA. The length of the CDR3 is 17 residues. Losses at the gene ends were 3 bases for V and 7 bases for J; bases not matched to a gene: 12. The CDR3 is CASSFRTGQHRNSPLHF. Here the CDR3 DNA reads TGTGCCAGCAGCTTCCGGACAGGACAGCATCGGAATTCACCCCTCCACTTT.

In this sample, this clonotype turned up a few times. The V and J genes are TRBV5-5 and TRBJ1-2, with D hard to call. Trimming pared 1 base from V and 4 bases from J, leaving 8 bases between. The V gene's germline CDR1 is SGHKS and CDR2 YYEKEE (reference sequence). The CDR3 sequence is 13 residues long. The CDR3, as DNA: TGTGCCAGCAGCTTGCAGTTTAGCTATGGCTACACCTTC. This codes for CASSLQFSYGYTF. Full variable domain (rest looked up from reference TRBV5-5 and TRBJ1-2): DAGVTQSPTHLIKTRGQQVTLRCSPISGHKSVSWYQQVLGQGPQFIFQYYEKEERGRGNFPDRFSARQFPNYSSELNVNALLLGDSALYLCASSLQFSYGYTFGSGTRLTVV.

J is TRBJ2-1 and V is TRBV10-3; D possibly uses TRBD1 or TRBD2 (5 bases each). CDR1 ENHRY and CDR2 SYGVKD come from the germline V gene. V was trimmed by 6 bases and J by 5 bases, leaving 11 bases between them. The CDR3 contains 13 residues. CDR3: CAIRGTVNNEQFF. Written as DNA, the CDR3 is TGTGCCATCAGGGGGACCGTTAACAATGAGCAGTTCTTC.

V gene TRBV30 combines with J gene TRBJ1-1; a weak D match, TRBD1 (5 bases). The length of the CDR3 is 13 residues. V lost 7 bases and J lost 6, with 18 bases in between. The germline CDR1 and CDR2 sequences are GTSNPN and SVGIG (reference sequence). The CDR3, as DNA: TGTGCCTCCCATGGGCAGGGTTTAGCTGAAGCTTTCTTT. This codes for CASHGQGLAEAFF.

CDR3 in DNA: TGTGCCAGCAGCTTAGCGCAGCGGGAGACCGAGCAGTTCTTC. This encodes CASSLAQRETEQFF. The rearrangement uses TRBV7-2 and TRBJ2-1; 8 positions agree with TRBD2. Germline V gene data show CDR1 as SGHTA and CDR2 as FQGNSA. Trimming removed 0 bases from V and 10 bases from J; junction bases left unmatched: 5. CDR3 length: 14 amino acids.

This chain connects TRBV20-1 to TRBJ2-1; possibly TRBD1 or TRBD2 for D (5 bases each). Germline V gene sequence: CDR1 DFQATT, CDR2 SNEGSKA (reference sequence). The V and J ends lost 2 bases and 8 bases respectively, with 16 bases between them. The CDR3 extends over 14 amino acids. The CDR3: CSARSGGVRHEQFF. In DNA, the CDR3 is TGCAGTGCTAGATCTGGGGGAGTCCGCCATGAGCAGTTCTTC.

This clonotype was found many times. The chain employs TRBV7-2 and TRBJ2-3; D possibly corresponds to TRBD1 (6 bases). CDR1 and CDR2 (germline): SGHTA, FQGNSA. V was trimmed by 1 base and J by 2 bases, leaving 13 bases between them. The CDR3 sequence is 16 residues long. The chain's CDR3 is CASSLDRVRTTDTQYF. CDR3 DNA: TGTGCCAGCAGCTTAGACAGGGTTCGCACCACAGATACGCAGTATTTT. Drawing the rest from reference TRBV7-2 and TRBJ2-3, the complete variable domain is GAGVSQSPSNKVTEKGKDVELRCDPISGHTALYWYRQSLGQGLEFLIYFQGNSAPDKSGLPSDRFSAERTGGSVSTLTIQRTQQEDSAVYLCASSLDRVRTTDTQYFGPGTRLTVL.

V is TRBV28 and J is TRBJ1-2; perhaps TRBD1 as D (6 bases). In germline, CDR1 is MDHEN, CDR2 SYDVKM. CDR3 length equals 15 residues. Trimming pared 6 bases from V and 6 bases from J, leaving 20 bases between. The CDR3 nucleotides are TGTGCCAGCAGCCCCGGGGGCTCCCCGATAAATGGCTACACCTTC. Protein product: CASSPGGSPINGYTF.

This clonotype came up a few times. The chain's CDR3 is CASSLLAENSPLHF. The CDR3 DNA is TGTGCCAGCAGCTTATTGGCGGAAAATTCACCCCTCCACTTT. The chain joins TRBV7-2 to TRBJ1-6; D is ambiguous. The V and J ends lost 2 bases and 7 bases respectively, with 9 bases between them. Germline V CDR1 and CDR2: SGHTA, FQGNSA. This CDR3 has 14 amino acids. Full variable domain (outside the CDR3, taken from reference TRBV7-2 and TRBJ1-6): GAGVSQSPSNKVTEKGKDVELRCDPISGHTALYWYRQSLGQGLEFLIYFQGNSAPDKSGLPSDRFSAERTGGSVSTLTIQRTQQEDSAVYLCASSLLAENSPLHFGNGTRLTVT.

Only a few counts were recorded for this clonotype. This chain connects TRBV6-1 to TRBJ2-5; 8 bases match TRBD2. Germline lookup yields CDR1 MNHNS and CDR2 SASEGT. The CDR3 runs 17 residues. The V gene end was trimmed by 6 bases and the J gene end by 0 bases; junction bases not matched to a gene: 12. The CDR3 is CASSPRSLAGYQETQYF. The CDR3 nucleotides read TGTGCCAGCAGCCCCCGCTCTCTAGCGGGCTACCAAGAGACCCAGTACTTC.

The chain employs TRBV28 and TRBJ2-4, with a tentative D call TRBD1 (6 bases). Germline CDR1 MDHEN, CDR2 SYDVKM. V gave up 4 bases and J gave up 2 bases, with 6 bases separating them. This CDR3 contains 13 residues. The chain's CDR3 is CASSWDTKNIQYF. The CDR3 nucleotides read TGTGCCAGCAGTTGGGACACCAAAAACATTCAGTACTTC.

The chain carries TRBV6-6 and TRBJ2-5; 11 nucleotides align to TRBD2. This CDR3 region has 15 residues. V lost 2 bases, J lost 3 bases, and 2 bases stayed unmatched. Germline V gives CDR1 MNHNY, CDR2 SVGAGI (reference sequence). The CDR3 sequence: CASSYKLAGEETQYF. The CDR3 region has the DNA TGTGCCAGCAGTTACAAACTAGCGGGGGAAGAGACCCAGTACTTC.

This clonotype has more than one count but fewer than ten. V usage is TRBV7-2 and J usage is TRBJ2-4; the D gene is possibly TRBD2 (6 bases). V shed 8 bases and J shed 0 bases, with 11 bases lying between them. CDR1 and CDR2 from the germline V gene are SGHTA and FQGNSA. The CDR3 has 14 amino acids. DNA for the CDR3: TGTGCCAGCGCCCGGGGGTTAGCCAAAAACATTCAGTACTTC. This gives the protein CASARGLAKNIQYF.

The rearrangement links TRBV7-2 to TRBJ1-5; D is possibly TRBD1 (6 bases). The CDR3 has 13 residues. Germline V gene lookup returns CDR1 SGHTA and CDR2 FQGNSA. V was clipped by 9 bases and J by 5 bases, with 14 bases between them. CDR3 in DNA: TGTGCCAGAAGCGGGAACAGGGATCAGCCCCAGCATTTT. The encoded protein is CARSGNRDQPQHF. The full variable domain, in which reference TRBV7-2 and TRBJ1-5 provide the parts outside the CDR3, is GAGVSQSPSNKVTEKGKDVELRCDPISGHTALYWYRQSLGQGLEFLIYFQGNSAPDKSGLPSDRFSAERTGGSVSTLTIQRTQQEDSAVYLCARSGNRDQPQHFGDGTRLSIL.

The genes are TRBV4-3 and TRBJ2-3; D unclear. Per germline, CDR1 LGHNA and CDR2 YSLEER. The CDR3 contains 15 residues. The ends were cut back, 0 bases at V and 0 bases at J, with 7 bases in the middle. The CDR3 bases are TGCGCCAGCAGCCAAGAGGGCCTTAGCACAGATACGCAGTATTTT. This gives the protein CASSQEGLSTDTQYF.

The V gene is TRBV7-8, the J gene TRBJ1-3; D is ambiguous. CDR1 and CDR2 (germline): SGHVS, FQNEAQ. Deletions cut 6 bases from V and 4 bases from J, with 7 bases between. This CDR3 is 12 amino acids long. The CDR3 bases are TGTGCCAGCAGATCAGAGGGAAACACCATATATTTT. Its protein is CASRSEGNTIYF.

This clonotype came up a few times. This sequence joins TRBV12-3 or TRBV12-4 and TRBJ1-1; TRBD1 might be the D (5 bases). This CDR3 contains 13 residues. V was pared by 7 bases and J by 1 base, with 10 bases between. In DNA, the CDR3 is TGTGCCAGCAACCTGGGGGGGAACACTGAAGCTTTCTTT. It codes for CASNLGGNTEAFF.

This chain links TRBV7-2 with TRBJ1-2, with D tentatively TRBD1 (5 bases). CDR1 is SGHTA and CDR2 is FQGNSA in the germline V gene. Trimming pared 0 bases from V and 11 bases from J, leaving 13 bases between. This CDR3 spans 13 amino acids. CDR3 in DNA: TGTGCCAGCAGCTTAGCATCGGGGGTTGGGTACACCTTC. The encoded protein is CASSLASGVGYTF.

This clonotype turned up a few times. This chain links TRBV7-2 with TRBJ2-7; no definite D call. CDR3 length: 13 amino acids. Germline lookup yields CDR1 SGHTA and CDR2 FQGNSA. V dropped 6 bases and J dropped 1 base, with 10 bases sitting between them. The CDR3 loop is CASSLTRSYEQYF. CDR3 nucleotides: TGTGCCAGCAGTCTGACTCGTTCCTACGAGCAGTACTTC.

This clonotype showed up just a few times. The V gene is TRBV12-3 or TRBV12-4, the J gene TRBJ2-3; tentatively, D is TRBD2 (5 bases). CDR3 length equals 14 residues. Trimming shortened V by 4 bases and J by 4 bases, and 12 bases separated the two germline ends. This CDR3 is CASSSRTLADTQYF. The CDR3 DNA is TGTGCCAGCAGTTCACGGACTCTTGCAGATACGCAGTATTTT.

The chain employs TRBV6-5 and TRBJ1-2, with D possibly matching TRBD1 (5 bases). Trimming pared 7 bases from V and 2 bases from J, leaving 20 bases between. Germline V gene data show CDR1 as MNHEY and CDR2 as SVGAGI. The CDR3 length is 16 residues. The CDR3 bases are TGTGCCAGCACCACACTCGGGGGACGCTCAAACTATGGCTACACCTTC. Amino acids: CASTTLGGRSNYGYTF.

This clonotype was found once. The chain employs TRBV4-3 and TRBJ1-1, with D unclear. This CDR3 contains 16 residues. V was pared by 0 bases and J by 0 bases, with 11 bases between. CDR1 and CDR2 (germline): LGHNA, YSLEER. CDR3 loop: CASSQDWRNLNTEAFF. For the CDR3, the DNA is TGCGCCAGCAGCCAAGACTGGCGGAACCTGAACACTGAAGCTTTCTTT.

The chain is built from TRBV5-1 and TRBJ1-5; 9 bases agree with TRBD1. The CDR3 runs 16 residues. CDR1 SGHRS and CDR2 YFSETQ come from the germline V gene. Unmatched junction bases numbered 6, after V lost 2 bases and J lost 3 bases. The CDR3 nucleotides read TGCGCCAGCAGCTTACTGGGACAGGGCCTCAATCAGCCCCAGCATTTT. It yields the protein CASSLLGQGLNQPQHF.